This is a list of T cell receptor beta chains from one sample in a study of control samples from healthy donors and cancer patients. Only in-frame clones appear in the TCRdb table, and some are missing; sequencing was by immunoSEQ multiplex PCR. The sample contains 150,000 to 200,000 clones, 91% of which appear only once. The sequencing input was blood. The receptor set was obtained from a woman in her twenties or thirties in good health. Both conserved end residues are part of each CDR3. Each record gives: V gene, D gene, J gene, clone size, CDR3 protein. A D gene is named only where the DNA matches it firmly. Only some rows state a clone size, as once, few, many or a class for expanded clones.

>TRBV13|TRBD1|TRBJ1-4|NA
CASSHRDRVGEKLFF
>TRBV19|NA|TRBJ1-1|NA
CASSMRGVTEAFF
>TRBV7-9|NA|TRBJ1-1|NA
CASSLVVGVAEAFF
>TRBV6-1|NA|TRBJ2-4|NA
CASSDREVDIQYF
>TRBV11-2|TRBD2|TRBJ2-1|NA
CASSYRTSGNEQFF
>TRBV27|NA|TRBJ1-2|once
CASSLARDYGYTF
>TRBV7-8|TRBD1|TRBJ1-5|NA
CASSRDRSNQPQHF
>TRBV6-1|NA|TRBJ1-2|NA
CASSEVRYNYGYTF
>TRBV7-9|NA|TRBJ2-7|NA
CASSLKGHEQYF
>TRBV10-3|TRBD2|TRBJ2-1|NA
CAIKLAGDYNEQFF
>TRBV28|NA|TRBJ2-7|NA
CASTSDSGTYEQYF
>TRBV11-1|NA|TRBJ2-3|NA
CASSLWGADTQYF
>TRBV28|NA|TRBJ2-3|NA
CASSFGDPTTDTQYF
>TRBV18|NA|TRBJ1-6|NA
CASSLGPSSYNSPLHF
>TRBV6-2/TRBV6-3|TRBD2|TRBJ2-7|NA
CASSWGLAGPYEQYF
>TRBV11-2|NA|TRBJ2-7|NA
CASSLEGGQTYEQYF
>TRBV25-1|NA|TRBJ2-5|NA
CASRQETQYF
>TRBV10-3|TRBD2|TRBJ2-5|NA
CAISGGTSGTETQYF